This TCR beta chain came from a study of blood T cells in healthy people across ages. Across the whole study: There was about one barcoded beta molecule captured by template switching per two T cells.

For the second PCR, which ran for 7 to 11 cycles, a sample-barcoded 5' primer and a J-beta primer mix were used. The template-switch adaptor was a 5' adaptor with 12 random nucleotides. It tagged each cDNA molecule. TCRdb reprocessed the 5' RACE reads via MiXCR and lists one record per CDR3 protein. This sample carries about 1,800,000 distinct CDR3 sequences, 28% of them seen once, and the ten largest clones take less than 9.5%. CDR1 and CDR2 (germline): SGHRS, YFSETQ. V shed 4 bases, J shed 2 bases, and the junction held 11 bases outside the gene matches. CDR3 size: 17 residues. Every sample yielded at least 6.5 million isolated PBMCs.

V gene TRBV5-1 combines with J gene TRBJ1-5, with 8 bases lining up with TRBD1. The source of this sequence is a woman aged 30 to 39 in good health. Sequencing was performed on blood. The CDR3, as DNA: TGCGCCAGCAGCCGAAGGACAGGGCGGCAAGGCAATCAGCCCCAGCATTTT. This translates into CASSRRTGRQGNQPQHF.